The clone carrying this T cell receptor beta chain was seen only a few times. Using a J-beta primer mix together with a sample-barcoded 5' primer, a second PCR was run for about 6 to 11 cycles. Via MiXCR, TCRdb re-called the 5' RACE reads, giving one row per CDR3 protein. Here the sample spans about 500,000 distinct CDR3 sequences, 24% being singletons. Germline CDR1 reads MGHRA; CDR2 reads YSYEKL. This CDR3 has 15 residues. Trimming removed 0 bases from V and 7 bases from J, with 15 bases in between. This sample stems from a study of blood T cells in healthy people across ages. Separately, the same data were catalogued under a study of T cells of mothers and their children.

The sample consisted of blood. The sequence derives from a boy younger than 18 in good health. The V call is TRBV4-1, the J call TRBJ1-2; D is perhaps TRBD1 (6 bases). CDR3 sequence reads: CASSQDFGGQRGYTF. Here the CDR3 DNA reads TGCGCCAGCAGCCAAGATTTCGGGGGGCAGCGTGGCTACACCTTC.